This T cell receptor (beta chain) was obtained from a study of blood T cell repertoires in COVID-19. Study summary: The United States, Italy and Spain supplied acute and convalescent COVID-19 samples. From T cells, B-cell-depleted T cells, or PBMCs came the material, which was cDNA or gDNA.

Original processing methods: Reference gene primer amplification gave estimated nucleated cell counts. Sequencing used immunoSEQ multiplex PCR; TCRdb keeps in-frame clones, though not all of them. V and J calls and clone size come straight from that table; D and trimming were deduced from the DNA. Of about 60,000 clones listed, about nine tenths are singletons. The CDR3 runs 15 residues. The V gene's germline CDR1 is MDHEN and CDR2 SYDVKM. Trimming removed 2 bases at V and 3 bases at J, with 11 bases between. This receptor was taken from a human donor with active COVID-19. The donor label of this sample is uncertain. The sequenced sample consisted of peripheral blood. This rearrangement joins TRBV28 to TRBJ2-1, with unresolved D. CDR3 sequence reads: CASSLSQSYYNEQFF. The CDR3 nucleotides read TGTGCCAGCAGTTTAAGTCAGTCTTACTACAATGAGCAGTTCTTC.